These 25 T cell receptor beta chains were sequenced from one sample in a study of blood T cell repertoires in COVID-19. Repertoires were generated with immunoSEQ multiplex PCR, while TCRdb's copy carries only in-frame clones and drops some. The data contain a few hundred thousand clones, approximately 88% of them singletons. Specimen: PBMCs or T cells enriched from blood (not recorded which). The receptors derive from a woman aged 40 to 50 with acute COVID-19.

The V and J genes are TRBV5-6 and TRBJ1-3; tentatively, D is TRBD1 (5 bases). The CDR3 covers 16 residues. Germline V gene lookup returns CDR1 SGHDT and CDR2 YYEEEE. Trimming took 0 bases from V and 0 from J, leaving 10 bases between them. As DNA, the CDR3 is TGTGCCAGCAGCTTGGCCGCGGGGGTCTCTGGAAACACCATATATTTT. Its protein is CASSLAAGVSGNTIYF.

The chain couples TRBV7-2 to TRBJ2-5, with D possibly being TRBD1 (5 bases). The germline gives CDR1 SGHTA, CDR2 FQGNSA. The length of the CDR3 is 15 residues. V gave up 5 bases and J gave up 1 base, with 14 bases separating them. CDR3 protein: CASSPRGRPQETQYF. CDR3 DNA sequence: TGTGCCAGCAGCCCAAGGGGCCGGCCCCAAGAGACCCAGTACTTC.

The V gene is TRBV12-5, the J gene TRBJ2-7, with D perhaps matching TRBD2 (5 bases). Trimming pared 5 bases from V and 4 bases from J, leaving 18 bases between. The CDR3 has 15 amino acids. Germline CDR1 LGHNT, CDR2 FRNRAP. Written as DNA, the CDR3 is TGTGCTAGTGGTCCCCCGGCGGGTTCTAGGTACGAGCAGTACTTC. Amino acid sequence: CASGPPAGSRYEQYF. The complete variable domain, with remaining parts taken from reference TRBV12-5 and TRBJ2-7, reads DARVTQTPRHKVTEMGQEVTMRCQPILGHNTVFWYRQTMMQGLELLAYFRNRAPLDDSGMPKDRFSAEMPDATLATLKIQPSEPRDSAVYFCASGPPAGSRYEQYFGPGTRLTVT.

This clone was detected only a few times. This sequence joins TRBV3-1 (or the pseudogene TRBV3-2) and TRBJ2-7; 10 bases are shared with TRBD2. Germline loops: CDR1 LGHDT, CDR2 YNNKEL (reference sequence). V dropped 0 bases and J dropped 2; count of bases not matched to a gene: 13. CDR3 length: 19 amino acids. This CDR3 is CASSQDKSSGSFNTYEQYV. CDR3 bases: TGTGCCAGCAGCCAAGATAAGTCTAGCGGGAGCTTCAATACCTACGAGCAGTACGTC.

V is TRBV11-3 and J is TRBJ2-5, with 14 nucleotides matching TRBD2. V lost 4 bases, J lost 1 base, and 5 bases stayed unmatched. CDR1 SGHNT and CDR2 YENEEA come from the germline V gene. CDR3 length: 17 residues. The CDR3 DNA follows: TGTGCCAGCAGCTCTGGGACTAGCGGGAGTAGCCAAGAGACCCAGTACTTC. Translating gives CASSSGTSGSSQETQYF.

The chain uses TRBV5-8 and TRBJ1-4; 7 bases line up with TRBD1. The length of the CDR3 is 15 residues. Trimming cost V 5 bases and J 5 bases; bases outside gene matches: 9. Germline V gene sequence: CDR1 SGHTS, CDR2 YDEGEE. The CDR3 protein is CASRFGQATNEKLFF. The CDR3 DNA reads as TGTGCCAGCAGATTCGGACAGGCGACAAATGAAAAACTGTTTTTT.

The chain is built from TRBV18 and TRBJ1-1; perhaps TRBD1 as D (6 bases). Trimming took 4 bases from V and 4 from J, leaving 13 bases between them. The CDR3 runs to 14 residues. The germline CDR1 and CDR2 sequences are KGHSH and LQKENI. DNA of the CDR3: TGTGCCAGCTCACAGCAGGGGCCACCCACTGAAGCTTTCTTT. Encoded protein: CASSQQGPPTEAFF.

The gene calls are TRBV12-5 and TRBJ2-7, with a tentative D call TRBD1 (5 bases). CDR3 length equals 14 residues. CDR1 LGHNT and CDR2 FRNRAP come from the germline V gene. V lost 4 bases and J lost 2, with 12 bases in between. The CDR3 bases are TGTGCTAGTGGTTCATACCAGGGCCCCTACGAGCAGTACTTC. Its protein is CASGSYQGPYEQYF.

V is TRBV5-1 and J is TRBJ2-2; TRBD2 agrees at 9 bases. Trimming removed 0 bases from V and 5 bases from J; junction bases left unmatched: 5. The CDR3 contains 16 residues. Germline CDR1 and CDR2: SGHRS and YFSETQ. CDR3 DNA sequence: TGCGCCAGCAGCTTGGTAGCGGGGGTTGAGACCGGGGAGCTGTTTTTT. Amino acids: CASSLVAGVETGELFF.

This clone came up once. This chain uses TRBV6-2 or TRBV6-3 with TRBJ2-7; 7 bases are shared with TRBD1. The CDR3 has 13 residues. In germline, CDR1 is MNHEY, CDR2 SVGEGT. The ends lost 4 bases at V and 4 bases at J; junction bases unmatched: 4. Written as DNA, the CDR3 is TGTGCCAGCAGTTCCTACAGGGGTTACGAGCAGTACTTC. As protein: CASSSYRGYEQYF.

The J gene is TRBJ1-2, the V gene TRBV4-1; D may be TRBD1 (6 bases). The germline V gene encodes CDR1 MGHRA and CDR2 YSYEKL. The CDR3 totals 13 residues. V was clipped by 2 bases and J by 4 bases, with 8 bases between them. CDR3 in amino acids: CASSQQGTYGYTF. CDR3 in DNA: TGCGCCAGCAGCCAACAGGGGACCTATGGCTACACCTTC.

This sequence joins TRBV3-1 (or the pseudogene TRBV3-2) and TRBJ1-2; 7 nucleotides agree with TRBD1. Germline V gene data show CDR1 as LGHDT and CDR2 as YNNKEL (reference sequence). This CDR3 has 15 amino acids. Losses at the gene ends were 3 bases for V and 2 bases for J; bases not matched to a gene: 6. The CDR3 protein is CASSQQGGQNYGYTF. The CDR3 bases are TGTGCCAGCAGCCAGCAAGGGGGACAGAACTATGGCTACACCTTC.

The chain uses TRBV7-9 and TRBJ2-2, with 8 bases that match TRBD1. The CDR3 has 16 residues. In germline, CDR1 is SEHNR, CDR2 FQNEAQ (reference sequence). V shed 5 bases and J 6 bases; nucleotides not matched to a gene: 11. CDR3 coding DNA: TGTGCCAGCAGCGCCTACAGGGGGATTGAGGCCGGGGAGCTGTTTTTT. Translating it yields CASSAYRGIEAGELFF.

In its sample, this clone was seen a few times. This CDR3 is CASRAGQGGTEAFF. In DNA, the CDR3 is TGTGCCAGCAGGGCCGGACAGGGGGGCACTGAAGCTTTCTTT. This chain links TRBV2 with TRBJ1-1; TRBD1 matches at 10 bases. The J segment lost 4 bases and the V segment lost 6 bases, leaving 5 bases of the junction unmatched. CDR3 size: 14 residues. The germline gives CDR1 SNHLY, CDR2 FYNNEI.

The chain combines TRBV12-5 with TRBJ2-5; 7 nucleotides agree with TRBD1. Germline lookup yields CDR1 LGHNT and CDR2 FRNRAP. This CDR3 is 20 amino acids long. J lost 2 bases, V lost 0 bases, and 18 bases had no gene match. CDR3 residues: CASGLVIGTSGQRIQETQYF. The CDR3 bases are TGTGCTAGTGGTTTGGTCATCGGAACCTCGGGACAGAGAATTCAAGAGACCCAGTACTTC.

The chain couples TRBV10-3 to TRBJ2-1, with D possibly being TRBD2 (6 bases). V lost 4 bases and J 5 bases, leaving 12 bases between the germline ends. Germline CDR1 ENHRY, CDR2 SYGVKD. The CDR3 covers 14 residues. The CDR3 region has the DNA TGTGCCATCAGTGTGGCTAGCGCAAACAATGAGCAGTTCTTC. Residues: CAISVASANNEQFF.

V usage is TRBV5-1 and J usage is TRBJ2-3, with 7 bases fitting TRBD1. After removal of 7 bases from V and 1 base from J, the junction contained 6 bases not matched to a gene. Germline V gives CDR1 SGHRS, CDR2 YFSETQ. This CDR3 is 14 amino acids long. The CDR3 coding sequence is TGCGCCAGCTACCCAGACAGGGGCACAGATACGCAGTATTTT. Translation: CASYPDRGTDTQYF.

V gene TRBV11-3 combines with J gene TRBJ2-5; no firm D call. CDR1 SGHNT and CDR2 YENEEA come from the germline V gene. V dropped 3 bases and J dropped 5 bases, with 10 bases sitting between them. The CDR3 consists of 13 residues. The CDR3 region has the DNA TGTGCCAGCAGCTTTGAAGCTCCGGAGACCCAGTACTTC. Residues: CASSFEAPETQYF.

This chain links TRBV5-4 with TRBJ2-3; no clear D gene. Germline V CDR1 and CDR2: SGHNT, YYREEE (reference sequence). The CDR3 runs 13 residues. The V gene lost 6 bases and the J gene lost 0 bases, with 8 bases spanning the gap. CDR3: CASKGGSTDTQYF. CDR3 in DNA: TGTGCCAGCAAAGGCGGTAGCACAGATACGCAGTATTTT.

The chain combines TRBV1 with TRBJ1-1; the table names TRBD1, a call not compared with the DNA. TRBV1 is a documented pseudogene. There are 16 residues in the CDR3. The CDR3 region is CTSSQRQYRVGTEAFF. The CDR3 bases are TGCACCAGCAGCCAAAGACAATACAGGGTCGGGACTGAAGCTTTCTTT.

The chain links TRBV4-1 to TRBJ2-3, with D maybe TRBD2 (6 bases). Germline V gene data show CDR1 as MGHRA and CDR2 as YSYEKL. The CDR3 spans 15 residues. V shed 2 bases and J shed 1 base, with 10 bases lying between them. The CDR3 sequence is CASSQRRGGTDTQYF. CDR3 bases: TGCGCCAGCAGCCAACGGCGGGGCGGCACAGATACGCAGTATTTT.

The chain links TRBV5-4 to TRBJ2-5; D gene unclear. The CDR3 length is 13 residues. The V end was cut by 4 bases, the J end by 5 bases, with 12 bases between. The germline V gene has CDR1 SGHNT and CDR2 YYREEE (reference sequence). This CDR3 is CASSLIGSETQYF. In nucleotides, the CDR3 is TGTGCCAGCAGCCTGATCGGGTCTGAGACCCAGTACTTC.

This sequence joins TRBV7-6 and TRBJ2-5, with 10 positions matching TRBD1. The CDR3 has 15 amino acids. The trim removed 5 bases at V and 5 bases at J, leaving 8 bases unmatched. Germline V lookup: CDR1 SGHVS, CDR2 FNYEAQ. The CDR3 coding sequence is TGTGCCAGCAGCCCAGACAGGGGGCGCGTGGAGACCCAGTACTTC. Its protein is CASSPDRGRVETQYF.

The J gene is TRBJ1-2, the V gene TRBV12-3 or TRBV12-4; TRBD1 aligns across 7 bases. The CDR3 runs to 13 residues. V trimming: 6 bases; J trimming: 5 bases; junction bases outside the gene matches: 6. This CDR3 reads CASRGDSSYGYTF. CDR3 nucleotides: TGTGCCAGCAGAGGGGACAGTTCTTATGGCTACACCTTC.

V is TRBV18 and J is TRBJ1-1, with D uncertain. CDR1 and CDR2 from the germline V gene are KGHSH and LQKENI. The CDR3 runs 16 residues. The V end was cut by 6 bases, the J end by 5 bases, with 22 bases between. CDR3 nucleotide sequence: TGTGCCAGCTCTCCAGGTTCTACAGCCACCTGGACTGAAGCTTTCTTT. It encodes CASSPGSTATWTEAFF. The entire variable domain, with the rest obtained from reference TRBV18 and TRBJ1-1, is as follows: NAGVMQNPRHLVRRRGQEARLRCSPMKGHSHVYWYRQLPEEGLKFMVYLQKENIIDESGMPKERFSAEFPKEGPSILRIQQVVRGDSAAYFCASSPGSTATWTEAFFGQGTRLTVV.